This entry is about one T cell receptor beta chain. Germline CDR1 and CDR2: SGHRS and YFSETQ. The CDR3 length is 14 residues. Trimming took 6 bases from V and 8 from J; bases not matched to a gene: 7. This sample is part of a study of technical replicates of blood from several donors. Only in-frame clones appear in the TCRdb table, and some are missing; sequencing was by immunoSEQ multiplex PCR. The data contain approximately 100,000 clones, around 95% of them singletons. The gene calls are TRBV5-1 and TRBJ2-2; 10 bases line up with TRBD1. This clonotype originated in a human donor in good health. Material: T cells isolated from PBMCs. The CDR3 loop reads CASIIGTGEGELFF. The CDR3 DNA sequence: TGCGCCAGCATCATCGGGACAGGGGAAGGGGAGCTGTTTTTT.